This T cell receptor beta chain stems from a study of beta chain features in type 1 diabetes. As for the study in general: Similarity in age, gender and cell yields was seen between patients and healthy donors. The study, taken as a whole, reports: TCRB CDR3s were moderately but significantly shorter in Type 1 diabetes patients in all four CD4+ subsets. When VDJ junctions were examined, type 1 diabetes patients showed fewer insertions and more deletions.

CDR3 length: 15 amino acids. Looked up from germline, CDR1 is SGHDT and CDR2 is YYEEEE. V lost 0 bases, J lost 2 bases, and 6 bases lay in between. Isolated RNA was reverse transcribed in full, so expressed TCRB transcripts were sequenced. Repertoires were generated with immunoSEQ multiplex PCR, while TCRdb's copy carries only in-frame clones and drops some. The sample has roughly 300,000 clones, approximately 9.9% seen once; the top ten hold roughly 0.99%. Points on this clone: What it binds is unknown.

This TCR was sampled from a man aged 30 to 45 with type 1 diabetes. Sequencing was performed on central memory CD4+ T cells from blood. The V gene is TRBV5-6, the J gene TRBJ2-6; D may be TRBD1 (5 bases). Here the CDR3 DNA reads TGTGCCAGCAGCTTGGGCAGGGCTGGGGCCAACGTCCTGACTTTC. Amino acids: CASSLGRAGANVLTF.